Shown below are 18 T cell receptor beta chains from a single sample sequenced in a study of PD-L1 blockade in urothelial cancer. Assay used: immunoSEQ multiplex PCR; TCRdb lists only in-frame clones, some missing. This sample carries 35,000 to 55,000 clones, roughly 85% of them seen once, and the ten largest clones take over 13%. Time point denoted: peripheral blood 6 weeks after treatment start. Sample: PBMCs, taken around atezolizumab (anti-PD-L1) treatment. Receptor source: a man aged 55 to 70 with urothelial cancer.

Here the CDR3 reads CASSESSSTDTQYF. In nucleotides, the CDR3 is TGTGCCAGCAGTGAAAGCTCTAGCACAGATACGCAGTATTTT. The chain links TRBV6-1 to TRBJ2-3; D is ambiguous. Germline-derived CDR1 and CDR2 are MNHNS and SASEGT. Trimming left V 2 bases short and J 0 bases short, with 6 bases between. The CDR3 has 14 residues.

CDR3 DNA: TGTGCCAGCAGTCTATCGACTACCCGAGAGACCCAGTACTTC. Amino acids: CASSLSTTRETQYF. V is TRBV28 and J is TRBJ2-5; possible D gene TRBD2, 5 bases. CDR3 size: 14 residues. V was cut by 5 bases and J by 4 bases, with 14 bases left in between. Per the germline V gene, CDR1 is MDHEN and CDR2 is SYDVKM.

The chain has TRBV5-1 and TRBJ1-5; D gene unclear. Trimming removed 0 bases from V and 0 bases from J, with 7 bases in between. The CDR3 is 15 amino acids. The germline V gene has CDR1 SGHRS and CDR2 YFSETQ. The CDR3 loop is CASSLGPDSNQPQHF. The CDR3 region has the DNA TGCGCCAGCAGCTTGGGTCCAGATAGCAATCAGCCCCAGCATTTT. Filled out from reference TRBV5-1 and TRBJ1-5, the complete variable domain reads KAGVTQTPRYLIKTRGQQVTLSCSPISGHRSVSWYQQTPGQGLQFLFEYFSETQRNKGNFPGRFSGRQFSNSRSEMNVSTLELGDSALYLCASSLGPDSNQPQHFGDGTRLSIL.

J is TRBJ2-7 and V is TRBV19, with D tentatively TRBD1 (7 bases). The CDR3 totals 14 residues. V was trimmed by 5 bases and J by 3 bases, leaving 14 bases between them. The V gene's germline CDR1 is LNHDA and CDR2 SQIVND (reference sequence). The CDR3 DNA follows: TGTGCCAGTAGTCAGGGGGGCAGGGACTACGAGCAGTACTTC. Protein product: CASSQGGRDYEQYF.

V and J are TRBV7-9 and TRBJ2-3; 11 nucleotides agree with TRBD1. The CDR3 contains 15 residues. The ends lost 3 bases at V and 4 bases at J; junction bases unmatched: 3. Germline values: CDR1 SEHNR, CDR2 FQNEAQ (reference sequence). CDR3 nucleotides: TGTGCCAGCAGCTTCGGACAGGGGGCATCAGATACGCAGTATTTT. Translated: CASSFGQGASDTQYF.

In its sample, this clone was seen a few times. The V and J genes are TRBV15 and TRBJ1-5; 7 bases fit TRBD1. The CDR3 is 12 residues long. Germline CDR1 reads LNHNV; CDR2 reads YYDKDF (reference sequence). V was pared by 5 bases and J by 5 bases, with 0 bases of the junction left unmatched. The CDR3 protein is CATSQGDQPQHF. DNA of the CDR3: TGTGCCACCAGCCAGGGGGATCAGCCCCAGCATTTT.

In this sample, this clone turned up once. CDR3 nucleotide sequence: TGTGCCAGCAACACTCCCGGGCAGCGGAGTCAGCCCCAGCATTTT. This codes for CASNTPGQRSQPQHF. The rearrangement links TRBV28 to TRBJ1-5; D not certain. Germline-derived CDR1 and CDR2 are MDHEN and SYDVKM. Trimming cost V 7 bases and J 6 bases, with 19 bases left between them. This CDR3 is 15 amino acids long.

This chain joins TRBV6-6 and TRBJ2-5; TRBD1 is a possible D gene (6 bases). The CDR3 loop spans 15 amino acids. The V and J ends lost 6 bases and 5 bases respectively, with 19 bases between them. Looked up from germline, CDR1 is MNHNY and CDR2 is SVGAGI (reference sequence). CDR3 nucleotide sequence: TGTGCCAGCAGATCCGGGCAGGGGTCCCAGGAGACCCAGTACTTC. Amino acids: CASRSGQGSQETQYF.

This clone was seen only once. CDR3 sequence reads: CASSYSTGGGEKLFF. The CDR3 DNA sequence: TGTGCCAGCAGTTACTCGACAGGAGGAGGCGAAAAACTGTTTTTT. The V gene is TRBV6-6, the J gene TRBJ1-4; maybe TRBD1 (6 bases). The germline V gene has CDR1 MNHNY and CDR2 SVGAGI (reference sequence). CDR3 length equals 15 residues. The V gene lost 0 bases and the J gene lost 8 bases, with 13 bases spanning the gap.

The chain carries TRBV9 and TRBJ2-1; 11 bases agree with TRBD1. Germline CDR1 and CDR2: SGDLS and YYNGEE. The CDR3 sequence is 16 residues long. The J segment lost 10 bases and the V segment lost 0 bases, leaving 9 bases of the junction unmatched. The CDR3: CASSVGFGQGAGEQFF. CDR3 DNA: TGTGCCAGCAGCGTAGGTTTCGGACAGGGGGCCGGGGAGCAGTTCTTC.

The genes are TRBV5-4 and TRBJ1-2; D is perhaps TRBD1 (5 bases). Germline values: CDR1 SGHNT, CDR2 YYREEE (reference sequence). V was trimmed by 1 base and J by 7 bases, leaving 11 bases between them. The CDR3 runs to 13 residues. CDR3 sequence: CASSLTGAPGYTF. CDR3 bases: TGTGCCAGCAGCTTGACAGGAGCGCCTGGCTACACCTTC.

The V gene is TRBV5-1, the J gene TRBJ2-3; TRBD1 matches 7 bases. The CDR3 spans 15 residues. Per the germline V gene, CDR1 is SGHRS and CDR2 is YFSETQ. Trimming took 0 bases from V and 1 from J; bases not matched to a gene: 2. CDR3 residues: CASSLGQGGTDTQYF. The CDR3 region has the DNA TGCGCCAGCAGCTTGGGACAGGGTGGCACAGATACGCAGTATTTT.

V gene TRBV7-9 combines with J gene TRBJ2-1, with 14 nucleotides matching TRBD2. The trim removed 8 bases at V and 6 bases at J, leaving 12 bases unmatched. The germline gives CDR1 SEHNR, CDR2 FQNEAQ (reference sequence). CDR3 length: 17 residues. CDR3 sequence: CASAPTSGGAWRNEQFF. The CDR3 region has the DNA TGTGCCAGCGCCCCGACTAGCGGGGGGGCCTGGCGCAATGAGCAGTTCTTC.

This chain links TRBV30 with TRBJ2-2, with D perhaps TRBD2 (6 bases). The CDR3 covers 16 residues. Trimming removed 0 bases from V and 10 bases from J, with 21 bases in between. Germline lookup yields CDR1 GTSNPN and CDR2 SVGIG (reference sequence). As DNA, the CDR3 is TGTGCCTGGAGTGTCGGAGGGGCTCTGGCACCGGTGGAGCTGTTTTTT. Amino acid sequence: CAWSVGGALAPVELFF. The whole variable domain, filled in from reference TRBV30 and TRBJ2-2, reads SQTIHQWPATLVQPVGSPLSLECTVEGTSNPNLYWYRQAAGRGLQLLFYSVGIGQISSEVPQNLSASRPQDRQFILSSKKLLLSDSGFYLCAWSVGGALAPVELFFGEGSRLTVL.

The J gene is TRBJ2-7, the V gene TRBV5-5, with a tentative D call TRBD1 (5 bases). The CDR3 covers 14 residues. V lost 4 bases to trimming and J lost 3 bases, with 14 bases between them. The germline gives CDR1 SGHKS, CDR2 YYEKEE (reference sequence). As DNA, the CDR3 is TGTGCCAGCAGCCTTGGCCGCAGGGACTACGAGCAGTACTTC. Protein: CASSLGRRDYEQYF.

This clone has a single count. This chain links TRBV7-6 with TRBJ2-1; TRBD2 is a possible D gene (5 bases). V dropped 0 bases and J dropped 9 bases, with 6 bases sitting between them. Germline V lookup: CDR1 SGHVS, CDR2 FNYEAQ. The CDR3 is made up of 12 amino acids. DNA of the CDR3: TGTGCCAGCAGCTTAGCAGGAGGTGAGCAGTTCTTC. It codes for CASSLAGGEQFF.

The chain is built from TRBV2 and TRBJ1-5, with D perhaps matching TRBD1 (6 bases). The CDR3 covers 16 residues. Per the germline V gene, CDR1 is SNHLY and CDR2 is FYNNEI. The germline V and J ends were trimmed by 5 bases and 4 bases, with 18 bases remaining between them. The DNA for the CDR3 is TGTGCCAGCAGTACGGGTTCGGGACAAACGAATCAGCCCCAGCATTTT. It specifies CASSTGSGQTNQPQHF. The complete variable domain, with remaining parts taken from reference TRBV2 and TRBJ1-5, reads EPEVTQTPSHQVTQMGQEVILRCVPISNHLYFYWYRQILGQKVEFLVSFYNNEISEKSEIFDDQFSVERPDGSNFTLKIRSTKLEDSAMYFCASSTGSGQTNQPQHFGDGTRLSIL.

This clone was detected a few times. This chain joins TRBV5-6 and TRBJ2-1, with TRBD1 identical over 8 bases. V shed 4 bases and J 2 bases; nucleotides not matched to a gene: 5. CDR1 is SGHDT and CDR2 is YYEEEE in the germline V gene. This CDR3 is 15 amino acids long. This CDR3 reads CASSLGTGPYNEQFF. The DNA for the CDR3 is TGTGCCAGCAGCCTGGGGACAGGACCCTACAATGAGCAGTTCTTC.